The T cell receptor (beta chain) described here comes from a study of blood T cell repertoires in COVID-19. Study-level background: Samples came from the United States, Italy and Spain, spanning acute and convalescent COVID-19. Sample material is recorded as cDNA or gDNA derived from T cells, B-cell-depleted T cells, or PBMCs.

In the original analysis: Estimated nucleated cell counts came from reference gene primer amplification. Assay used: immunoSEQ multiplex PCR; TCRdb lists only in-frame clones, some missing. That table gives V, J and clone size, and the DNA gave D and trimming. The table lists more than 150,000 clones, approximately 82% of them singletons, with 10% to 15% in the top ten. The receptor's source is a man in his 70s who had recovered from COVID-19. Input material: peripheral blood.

The CDR3 DNA reads as TGCGCCAGCAGCCAAGGCCGGACAGGGGGTAACTATGGCTACACCTTC. Translation gives CASSQGRTGGNYGYTF. The genes are TRBV4-3 and TRBJ1-2; 10 positions agree with TRBD1. J was trimmed by 1 base and V by 1 base; bases with no gene match: 3. The CDR3 is 16 amino acids. Germline CDR1 is LGHNA and CDR2 is YSLEER.